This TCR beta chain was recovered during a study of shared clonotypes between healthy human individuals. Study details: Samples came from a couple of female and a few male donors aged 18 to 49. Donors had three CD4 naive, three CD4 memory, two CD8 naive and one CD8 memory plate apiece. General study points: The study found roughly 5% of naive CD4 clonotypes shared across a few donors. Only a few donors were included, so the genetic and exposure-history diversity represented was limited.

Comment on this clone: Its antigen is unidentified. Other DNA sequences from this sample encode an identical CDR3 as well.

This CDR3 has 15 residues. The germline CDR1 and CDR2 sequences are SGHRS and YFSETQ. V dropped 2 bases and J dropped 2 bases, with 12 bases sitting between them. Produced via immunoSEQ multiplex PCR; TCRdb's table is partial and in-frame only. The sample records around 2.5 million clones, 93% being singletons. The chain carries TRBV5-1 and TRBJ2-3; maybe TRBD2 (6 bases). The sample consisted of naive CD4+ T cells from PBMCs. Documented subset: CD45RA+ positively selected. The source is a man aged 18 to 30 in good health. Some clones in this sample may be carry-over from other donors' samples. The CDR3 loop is CASSLGLADTDTQYF. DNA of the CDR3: TGCGCCAGCAGCTTAGGATTAGCGGACACAGATACGCAGTATTTT.